A single sample is the source of the 22 T cell receptor beta chains below, sequenced in a study of cytomegalovirus exposure and HLA in healthy donors. The primer mix had 60 Vbeta and 13 Jbeta primers. Assay: immunoSEQ multiplex PCR; the TCRdb copy retains only in-frame clones and omits some. Of about 170,000 clones listed, about 79% are singletons. Sequencing was performed on PBMCs. These receptors originate from a man in his forties or fifties in good health and CMV-seropositive.

This chain joins TRBV5-1 and TRBJ1-1, with 8 bases that match TRBD1. CDR3 size: 15 residues. CDR1 and CDR2 from the germline V gene are SGHRS and YFSETQ. The trim removed 4 bases at V and 2 bases at J, leaving 7 bases unmatched. CDR3 region: CASSQRQGINTEAFF. CDR3 nucleotide sequence: TGCGCCAGCAGCCAACGACAGGGGATAAACACTGAAGCTTTCTTT.

Only one count was recorded for this clone. The rearrangement joins TRBV25-1 to TRBJ1-4; 7 positions agree with TRBD1. V lost 8 bases to trimming and J lost 8 bases; unmatched junction nucleotides: 8. The CDR3 spans 13 residues. Germline V gene lookup returns CDR1 MGHDK and CDR2 SYGVNS. The CDR3 is CASRRQGGEKLFF. In DNA, the CDR3 is TGTGCCAGCCGGAGACAGGGCGGCGAAAAACTGTTTTTT.

V usage is TRBV5-6 and J usage is TRBJ1-4; D remains unclear. The V end was cut by 2 bases, the J end by 2 bases, with 7 bases between. The CDR3 totals 14 residues. CDR1 and CDR2 (germline): SGHDT, YYEEEE. CDR3 sequence reads: CASSLRRTNEKLFF. CDR3 bases: TGTGCCAGCAGCTTACGGCGGACTAATGAAAAACTGTTTTTT.

The chain couples TRBV29-1 to TRBJ2-7; TRBD1 aligns across 8 bases. Germline V gene data show CDR1 as SQVTM and CDR2 as ANQGSEA. CDR3 length: 16 amino acids. With V trimmed by 7 bases and J by 6 bases, 20 bases remained unmatched. For the CDR3, the DNA is TGCAGCGACCCTACGGACAGGGCTTTCCATAATGGCGAGCAGTACTTC. Its protein product is CSDPTDRAFHNGEQYF.

The chain employs TRBV5-1 and TRBJ2-2; tentative D call: TRBD1 (5 bases). This CDR3 contains 15 residues. Trimming stripped 0 bases from V and 3 bases from J, with 9 bases between. The germline CDR1 and CDR2 sequences are SGHRS and YFSETQ. CDR3 sequence: CASSLAGSYTGELFF. Here the CDR3 DNA reads TGCGCCAGCAGCTTGGCAGGGTCGTACACCGGGGAGCTGTTTTTT.

The chain has TRBV9 and TRBJ2-1, with TRBD2 matching 8 bases. The CDR3 length is 15 residues. Trimming at V came to 4 bases and at J to 5 bases, leaving 8 bases not matched to a gene. Germline CDR1 SGDLS, CDR2 YYNGEE. The CDR3 here is CASSNSGNLNNEQFF. The CDR3 region has the DNA TGTGCCAGCAGCAATAGCGGGAATCTTAACAATGAGCAGTTCTTC.

J is TRBJ2-5 and V is TRBV2, with 10 bases identical to TRBD2. V lost 5 bases, J lost 2 bases, and 5 bases stayed unmatched. The CDR3 has 15 amino acids. The germline gives CDR1 SNHLY, CDR2 FYNNEI. The CDR3 bases are TGTGCCAGCAGTCGTCTAGCGGGAGATCAAGAGACCCAGTACTTC. Translating it yields CASSRLAGDQETQYF. The full variable domain, rest sourced from reference TRBV2 and TRBJ2-5, is EPEVTQTPSHQVTQMGQEVILRCVPISNHLYFYWYRQILGQKVEFLVSFYNNEISEKSEIFDDQFSVERPDGSNFTLKIRSTKLEDSAMYFCASSRLAGDQETQYFGPGTRLLVL.

The chain employs TRBV6-1 and TRBJ2-7, with D uncertain. This CDR3 spans 14 amino acids. The V and J ends lost 1 base and 5 bases respectively, with 12 bases between them. Per germline, CDR1 MNHNS and CDR2 SASEGT. CDR3 sequence (DNA): TGTGCCAGCAGTGAAGGGCAGGCACCCAACGAGCAGTACTTC. Translating gives CASSEGQAPNEQYF.

V and J are TRBV5-1 and TRBJ2-3, with 9 bases aligning to TRBD2. The CDR3 consists of 17 residues. With 5 bases clipped from V and 1 base from J, the junction kept 11 bases outside the gene matches. Germline CDR1 is SGHRS and CDR2 is YFSETQ. The DNA of the CDR3 is TGCGCCAGCAGTTGGCTGGCGGGAGGGACGGGCACAGATACGCAGTATTTT. Its protein product is CASSWLAGGTGTDTQYF.

The rearrangement links TRBV5-1 to TRBJ2-3; TRBD2 might be the D (6 bases). Trimming cost V 4 bases and J 8 bases, with 11 bases left between them. The germline CDR1 and CDR2 sequences are SGHRS and YFSETQ. This CDR3 spans 12 amino acids. Here the CDR3 reads CASSTEGGTQYF. The CDR3 DNA follows: TGCGCCAGCAGCACGGAGGGTGGTACGCAGTATTTT.

V gene TRBV6-5 combines with J gene TRBJ2-7; 8 bases line up with TRBD1. Trimming at V came to 11 bases and at J to 2 bases, leaving 11 bases not matched to a gene. Germline values: CDR1 MNHEY, CDR2 SVGAGI. The CDR3 extends over 14 amino acids. CDR3 bases: TGTGCCCGCAAAGCAGGACAGGGAGCCTACGAGCAGTACTTC. Translating gives CARKAGQGAYEQYF.

This clone was seen a few times. The chain is built from TRBV29-1 and TRBJ2-1; 9 bases fit TRBD2. The CDR3 covers 16 residues. Germline V gene data show CDR1 as SQVTM and CDR2 as ANQGSEA. Trimming at V came to 3 bases and at J to 3 bases, leaving 9 bases not matched to a gene. The CDR3 spells CSVEGGRAFIYNEQFF. DNA of the CDR3: TGCAGCGTTGAGGGCGGGAGGGCTTTCATCTACAATGAGCAGTTCTTC.

The chain carries TRBV19 and TRBJ1-1; D not certain. Per the germline V gene, CDR1 is LNHDA and CDR2 is SQIVND (reference sequence). The CDR3 consists of 13 residues. V shed 1 base and J shed 6 bases, with 9 bases lying between them. CDR3 nucleotide sequence: TGTGCCAGTAGTATAGGACCTCGGGCTGAAGCTTTCTTT. Amino acids: CASSIGPRAEAFF.

A note on this clone: The junction shows a germline mismatch at one end, possibly a read error. V gene TRBV4-2 combines with J gene TRBJ2-4; 9 positions match TRBD2. The CDR3 covers 17 residues. Germline CDR1 LGHNA, CDR2 YNFKEQ. CDR3 sequence reads: CASSQDPSGMAKNSQYF. In nucleotides, the CDR3 is TGTGCCAGCAGCCAAGACCCTAGCGGGATGGCCAAAAACAGTCAGTACTTC.

This chain connects TRBV14 to TRBJ1-4; a weak D match, TRBD1 (5 bases). The germline V gene encodes CDR1 SGHDN and CDR2 FVKESK. V lost 1 base to trimming and J lost 7 bases, with 10 bases between them. The CDR3 length is 14 residues. CDR3 in DNA: TGTGCCAGCAGCCAAGGCGGGGGAGTTGAAAAACTGTTTTTT. This gives the protein CASSQGGGVEKLFF. Complete variable domain (other parts from reference TRBV14 and TRBJ1-4): EAGVTQFPSHSVIEKGQTVTLRCDPISGHDNLYWYRRVMGKEIKFLLHFVKESKQDESGMPNNRFLAERTGGTYSTLKVQPAELEDSGVYFCASSQGGGVEKLFFGSGTQLSVL.

This chain joins TRBV27 and TRBJ1-2; D is uncertain. Trimming cost V 6 bases and J 9 bases, with 17 bases left between them. Germline-derived CDR1 and CDR2 are MNHEY and SMNVEV (reference sequence). The CDR3 length is 13 residues. The CDR3 DNA reads as TGTGCCAGCAGCCCGCGAGGGTTTGAGAGCTACACCTTC. Encoded protein: CASSPRGFESYTF.

The J gene is TRBJ1-3, the V gene TRBV2, with D possibly being TRBD1 (5 bases). Trimming removed 7 bases from V and 0 bases from J, with 10 bases in between. The CDR3 is 14 amino acids. Germline V gene sequence: CDR1 SNHLY, CDR2 FYNNEI. For the CDR3, the DNA is TGTGCCAGCACAGACAGCTACTCTGGAAACACCATATATTTT. Amino acid sequence: CASTDSYSGNTIYF.

This chain joins TRBV2 and TRBJ2-3, with D possibly TRBD2 on 6 matching bases. The CDR3 is made up of 13 amino acids. Germline CDR1 reads SNHLY; CDR2 reads FYNNEI. V gave up 4 bases and J gave up 4 bases, with 9 bases separating them. The CDR3 loop is CASSGGVADTQYF. The CDR3 DNA reads as TGTGCCAGCAGTGGGGGGGTAGCAGATACGCAGTATTTT. The full variable domain, in which reference TRBV2 and TRBJ2-3 provide the parts outside the CDR3, is EPEVTQTPSHQVTQMGQEVILRCVPISNHLYFYWYRQILGQKVEFLVSFYNNEISEKSEIFDDQFSVERPDGSNFTLKIRSTKLEDSAMYFCASSGGVADTQYFGPGTRLTVL.

The chain has TRBV6-5 and TRBJ1-3; D unclear. Germline lookup yields CDR1 MNHEY and CDR2 SVGAGI. With 0 bases removed from V and 0 bases from J, the gap between germline ends came to 6 bases. The CDR3 contains 15 residues. Here the CDR3 reads CASSYSRDSGNTIYF. DNA of the CDR3: TGTGCCAGCAGTTACTCGAGAGACTCTGGAAACACCATATATTTT.

The rearrangement uses TRBV10-3 and TRBJ1-5, with D uncertain. Germline V gene data show CDR1 as ENHRY and CDR2 as SYGVKD. The germline V and J ends were trimmed by 8 bases and 5 bases, with 13 bases remaining between them. The CDR3 contains 13 residues. The CDR3: CAIGLGADQPQHF. CDR3 coding DNA: TGTGCCATCGGTTTAGGTGCGGATCAGCCCCAGCATTTT.

V is TRBV6-6 and J is TRBJ2-7; D might be TRBD1 (6 bases). V was shortened by 5 bases and J by 7 bases, with 21 bases between the two germline ends. The CDR3 consists of 15 residues. The germline V gene has CDR1 MNHNY and CDR2 SVGAGI (reference sequence). The CDR3 is CASSPPGTPSGEQYF. The CDR3, as DNA: TGTGCCAGCAGTCCCCCCGGGACACCCTCAGGGGAGCAGTACTTC.

V is TRBV7-2 and J is TRBJ2-7; a possible D gene is TRBD2 (6 bases). Trimming took off 4 bases at V and 4 bases at J, with 14 bases between the two ends. The CDR3 is 14 residues long. Germline V gives CDR1 SGHTA, CDR2 FQGNSA. CDR3 loop: CASSSPGSAYEQYF. The CDR3 bases are TGTGCCAGCAGCTCCCCCGGGAGCGCGTACGAGCAGTACTTC.